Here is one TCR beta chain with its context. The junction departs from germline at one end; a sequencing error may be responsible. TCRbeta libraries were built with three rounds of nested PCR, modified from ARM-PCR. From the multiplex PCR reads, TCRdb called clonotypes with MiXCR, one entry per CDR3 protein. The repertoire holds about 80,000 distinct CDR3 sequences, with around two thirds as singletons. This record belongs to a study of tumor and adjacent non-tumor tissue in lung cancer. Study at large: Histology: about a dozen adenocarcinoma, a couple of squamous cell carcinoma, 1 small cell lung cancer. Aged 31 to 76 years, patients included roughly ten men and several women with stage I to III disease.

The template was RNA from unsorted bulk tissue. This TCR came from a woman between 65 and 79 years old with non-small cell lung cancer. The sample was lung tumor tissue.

CDR3 DNA: TGCAGTACTAGAGATCGTCGGGGCACGGAAAAACTGTTTTTT. The encoded protein is CSTRDRRGTEKLFF. The chain employs TRBV20-1 and TRBJ1-4; maybe TRBD1 (5 bases). CDR1 is DFQATT, CDR2 SNEGSKA, per germline (reference sequence). This CDR3 region has 14 residues.